Presented here are 2 T cell receptor beta chains from one specimen sequenced in a study of Tregs in tolerant kidney transplant recipients. These TCRs' antigens remain unknown. Some clones are missing from TCRdb's copy, which holds only in-frame ones; the method was immunoSEQ multiplex PCR. The sample lists around 30,000 clones; 82% were seen once. The sample consisted of Tregs from blood cultured with allogeneic cells. The receptors come from a human donor in good health.

A single count supports this clone. The V gene is TRBV4-2, the J gene TRBJ1-1, with no clear D. Trimming shortened V by 0 bases and J by 10 bases, and 12 bases separated the two germline ends. Germline CDR1 is LGHNA and CDR2 is YNFKEQ. This CDR3 region has 13 residues. CDR3 residues: CASSQDFLVSAFF. Written as DNA, the CDR3 is TGTGCCAGCAGCCAAGATTTTCTAGTGTCAGCTTTCTTT.

The gene calls are TRBV7-6 and TRBJ2-1, with 12 bases aligning to TRBD2. The CDR3 consists of 18 residues. Germline values: CDR1 SGHVS, CDR2 FNYEAQ. Unmatched junction bases numbered 9, after V lost 4 bases and J lost 2 bases. CDR3 in DNA: TGTGCCAGCAGCTCAAATATCCTAGCGGGGGGGACCTACAATGAGCAGTTCTTC. This encodes CASSSNILAGGTYNEQFF.